The present T cell receptor (beta chain) was sequenced within a study of cytomegalovirus exposure and HLA in healthy donors. The wider study: An earlier analysis identified 110 million or so unique TCR beta sequences in about 180 million T cells.

PCR used 60 Vbeta primers and 13 Jbeta primers. In the source study's methods: Around 12 million of 70 million to 80 million unique TCR beta chains were shared, per a later count. Data came from immunoSEQ multiplex PCR; TCRdb stores just in-frame clones and leaves some out. The V and J calls and clone size come from that table; D and trimming were worked out from the DNA. The sample lists about 79,000 clones; 70% to 85% were seen once. The CDR3 sequence is 13 residues long. Looked up from germline, CDR1 is SGHRS and CDR2 is YFSETQ. V lost 8 bases and J lost 5; bases outside the gene matches: 6. The specimen was PBMCs. The chain uses TRBV5-1 and TRBJ2-7; 11 bases are a match to TRBD1. The receptor was isolated from a man aged 60 to 69 in good health and CMV-seronegative. The CDR3 protein is CASHRTGGDEQYF. In DNA form, the CDR3 reads TGCGCCAGTCACAGGACAGGGGGCGACGAGCAGTACTTC.